The rows below give T cell receptor beta chains drawn from one sample of a study of shared clonotypes between healthy human individuals. Profiled with immunoSEQ multiplex PCR; TCRdb holds only in-frame clones, not every one. The sample shows some 1,100,000 clones, about 84% of them seen only once. Sequencing was performed on memory CD4+ T cells from PBMCs. The receptors originated from a man aged 18 to 35 in good health. Some clones in this sample may be carry-over from other donors' samples. The CDR3 runs from the conserved cysteine through the conserved F or W. A D gene is named only where the DNA matches it firmly. Size is omitted from some rows. Given values are once, few, many or a class for expanded clones.

D	V	J	size	CDR3	DNA
NA	TRBV10-3	TRBJ1-3	NA	CAVGQDFYSGNTIYF	TGTGCCGTGGGGCAGGACTTTTACTCTGGAAACACCATATATTTT
TRBD2	TRBV7-2	TRBJ2-3	few	CASSRRLAGDTDTQYF	TGTGCCAGCAGCCGACGACTAGCGGGAGACACAGATACGCAGTATTTT
TRBD1	TRBV10-3	TRBJ2-7	NA	CAISGRPGQGAYLSYEQYF	TGTGCCATCAGTGGACGGCCGGGACAGGGGGCCTACCTGAGCTACGAGCAGTACTTC
NA	TRBV9	TRBJ1-3	NA	CASSVVIRAEAGNTIYF	TGTGCCAGCAGCGTAGTTATCAGAGCCGAAGCCGGAAACACCATATATTTT
NA	TRBV28	TRBJ1-1	NA	CASSTQTTEAFF	TGTGCCAGCAGTACACAGACCACTGAAGCTTTCTTT
NA	TRBV9	TRBJ2-1	NA	CASSEVGSTGMVQFF	TGTGCCAGCAGCGAGGTGGGGTCGACAGGCATGGTCCAGTTCTTC
TRBD1	TRBV6-1	TRBJ2-7	NA	CASSASGGAYHEQYF	TGTGCCAGCAGTGCGTCAGGGGGCGCCTACCACGAGCAGTACTTC
NA	TRBV5-1	TRBJ2-7	few	CASSLVLGDEQYF	TGCGCCAGCAGCTTGGTTTTAGGGGACGAGCAGTACTTC
NA	TRBV4-3	TRBJ1-1	NA	CASSPLGGVETEAFF	TGCGCCAGCAGCCCCCTGGGGGGGGTAGAAACTGAAGCTTTCTTT
NA	TRBV28	TRBJ1-1	NA	CASSIVTTEAFF	TGTGCCAGCAGTATAGTCACCACTGAAGCTTTCTTT
NA	TRBV7-2	TRBJ2-2	NA	CASSFLSERDTGELFF	TGTGCCAGCAGCTTCCTCTCCGAGCGGGACACCGGGGAGCTGTTTTTT
NA	TRBV7-2	TRBJ2-6	NA	CASSLGWSSGANVLTF	TGTGCCAGCAGCTTAGGGTGGAGCTCTGGGGCCAACGTCCTGACTTTC
TRBD1	TRBV10-3	TRBJ2-1	NA	CAISEGQGGNNEQFF	TGTGCCATCAGCGAGGGACAGGGCGGCAACAATGAGCAGTTCTTC
TRBD1	TRBV19	TRBJ2-3	NA	CASSAPGQARGTDTQYF	TGTGCCAGTAGTGCCCCAGGACAGGCCAGGGGCACAGATACGCAGTATTTT
NA	TRBV5-1	TRBJ1-2	NA	CASSSAQPGGTGYTF	TGCGCCAGCAGCTCCGCACAGCCTGGGGGCACAGGCTACACCTTC
TRBD1	TRBV27	TRBJ2-7	once	CASSRRDRSYEQYF	TGTGCCAGCAGTAGACGGGACAGGTCCTACGAGCAGTACTTC
NA	TRBV27	TRBJ1-4	NA	CASSFLGGEKLFF	TGTGCCAGCAGTTTTCTAGGTGGAGAAAAACTGTTTTTT
NA	TRBV7-9	TRBJ1-2	NA	CASSTPRGIYGYTF	TGTGCCAGCAGCACCCCCCGGGGGATCTATGGCTACACCTTC
TRBD2	TRBV28	TRBJ2-7	NA	CASSSPGLAGGGWQYF	TGTGCCAGCAGTTCCCCAGGACTAGCGGGAGGTGGATGGCAGTACTTC
TRBD1	TRBV5-1	TRBJ2-1	NA	CASSLGGQGLYNEQFF	TGCGCCAGCAGCTTGGGGGGACAGGGCCTCTACAATGAGCAGTTCTTC
TRBD1	TRBV11-2	TRBJ2-7	NA	CASSHFSGQGPYEQYF	TGTGCCAGCAGCCATTTTTCGGGACAGGGCCCCTACGAGCAGTACTTC
NA	TRBV2	TRBJ1-5	few	CASMREPSNQPQHF	TGTGCCAGCATGAGGGAACCCAGCAATCAGCCCCAGCATTTT
NA	TRBV7-8	TRBJ2-1	NA	CASSPTGLGSDEQFF	TGTGCCAGCAGCCCAACAGGATTGGGGTCCGATGAGCAGTTCTTC
NA	TRBV4-2	TRBJ2-5	NA	CASSQEPSQETQYF	TGTGCCAGCAGCCAAGAACCCAGCCAAGAGACCCAGTACTTC
TRBD2	TRBV5-1	TRBJ2-1	few	CASSWGLAETYNEQFF	TGCGCCAGCAGCTGGGGACTAGCGGAAACCTACAATGAGCAGTTCTTC
TRBD1	TRBV15	TRBJ1-4	NA	CATSRDWPGGNEKLFF	TGTGCCACCAGCAGAGATTGGCCAGGGGGCAATGAAAAACTGTTTTTT
NA	TRBV20-1	TRBJ1-4	NA	CSASRWEKLFF	TGCAGTGCTAGTCGGTGGGAAAAACTGTTTTTT
NA	TRBV6-1	TRBJ1-1	NA	CASSETYTEAFF	TGTGCCAGCAGTGAAACGTACACTGAAGCTTTCTTT
NA	TRBV5-1	TRBJ2-3	once	CASSLALGQTADTQYF	TGCGCCAGCAGCTTGGCCTTGGGGCAGACAGCAGATACGCAGTATTTT